The 17 T cell receptor beta chains below come from one sample, sequenced in a study of blood T cell repertoires in COVID-19. TCRdb's copy holds only in-frame clones and misses some; the assay was immunoSEQ multiplex PCR. The sample gives 200,000 to 250,000 clones, about 86% of which show up once; 3% to 3.5% is in the top ten. Sequenced: peripheral blood. Receptor source: a woman aged 30 to 39 who had recovered from COVID-19.

Only a few counts were recorded for this clone. The chain carries TRBV6-1 and TRBJ2-3; 10 bases match TRBD2. Germline V CDR1 and CDR2: MNHNS, SASEGT. V lost 4 bases, J lost 3 bases, and 7 bases stayed unmatched. There are 16 residues in the CDR3. CDR3 nucleotide sequence: TGTGCCAGCAGTGGCTACGAGACTAGCGGGACAGATACGCAGTATTTT. This sequence encodes CASSGYETSGTDTQYF.

V and J are TRBV12-3 or TRBV12-4 and TRBJ2-1; unclear D gene. With 6 bases removed from V and 7 bases from J, the gap between germline ends came to 10 bases. The CDR3 length is 12 residues. CDR3 sequence: CASSVPGNEQFF. As DNA, the CDR3 is TGTGCCAGCAGCGTACCCGGGAATGAGCAGTTCTTC.

This chain links TRBV28 with TRBJ2-7; tentative D call: TRBD2 (6 bases). The germline gives CDR1 MDHEN, CDR2 SYDVKM. The CDR3 length is 14 residues. Trimming stripped 6 bases from V and 2 bases from J, with 14 bases between. The CDR3: CASRASEGTYEQYF. The DNA for the CDR3 is TGTGCCAGCAGAGCCTCGGAGGGAACCTACGAGCAGTACTTC.

This clone was seen a handful of times. The chain carries TRBV2 and TRBJ1-1; D remains unclear. Trimming took off 5 bases at V and 7 bases at J, with 17 bases between the two ends. The CDR3 extends over 14 amino acids. In germline, CDR1 is SNHLY, CDR2 FYNNEI. For the CDR3, the DNA is TGTGCCAGCAGTATGAGATCCGGGATAGGTGAAGCTTTCTTT. As protein: CASSMRSGIGEAFF.

This chain connects TRBV11-3 to TRBJ2-1; 8 bases match TRBD2. Germline CDR1 SGHNT, CDR2 YENEEA. V was clipped by 5 bases and J by 1 base; unmatched bases: 4. CDR3 size: 15 residues. The CDR3, as DNA: TGTGCCAGCAGCCGGGGGGGGGAGTCCTACAATGAGCAGTTCTTC. Its translation is CASSRGGESYNEQFF.

The J gene is TRBJ2-5, the V gene TRBV19; perhaps TRBD1 as D (7 bases). Germline CDR1 reads LNHDA; CDR2 reads SQIVND (reference sequence). The CDR3 is 15 amino acids. The V gene lost 5 bases and the J gene lost 5 bases, with 18 bases spanning the gap. As DNA, the CDR3 is TGTGCCAGTAGTTCAGGAGGGGGCGCCGGGGAGACCCAGTACTTC. Translated: CASSSGGGAGETQYF.

V and J are TRBV20-1 and TRBJ1-4; TRBD1 might be the D (6 bases). CDR1 is DFQATT and CDR2 is SNEGSKA in the germline V gene (reference sequence). This CDR3 is built from 15 residues. V gave up 5 bases and J gave up 6 bases, with 19 bases separating them. The CDR3 coding sequence is TGCAGTGCTCGTGGGGGAACAGGGCAGGATGAAAAACTGTTTTTT. This codes for CSARGGTGQDEKLFF.

J is TRBJ1-2 and V is TRBV15; TRBD1 agrees at 8 bases. This CDR3 region has 15 residues. The germline V gene has CDR1 LNHNV and CDR2 YYDKDF (reference sequence). Trimming at V came to 1 base and at J to 9 bases, leaving 10 bases not matched to a gene. This CDR3 is CATSRVTGGDMSYTF. The CDR3 nucleotides are TGTGCCACCAGCAGAGTCACAGGGGGAGATATGAGCTACACCTTC.

This chain uses TRBV10-2 with TRBJ1-3, with D perhaps matching TRBD1 (5 bases). From germline, CDR1 is WSHSY and CDR2 SAAADI. The length of the CDR3 is 14 residues. Trimming pared 6 bases from V and 4 bases from J, leaving 13 bases between. CDR3 sequence: CASRRSGDGNTIYF. CDR3 coding DNA: TGCGCCAGCAGGAGGAGCGGGGACGGAAACACCATATATTTT.

The chain employs TRBV10-3 and TRBJ2-3, with 9 nucleotides matching TRBD2. Per the germline V gene, CDR1 is ENHRY and CDR2 is SYGVKD. Trimming at V came to 4 bases and at J to 2 bases, leaving 7 bases not matched to a gene. There are 16 residues in the CDR3. The CDR3 sequence is CAISAISGSHTDTQYF. The CDR3 DNA follows: TGTGCCATCAGTGCCATTAGCGGGAGCCACACAGATACGCAGTATTTT.

This clone was observed a single time. This chain links TRBV28 with TRBJ2-6, with a tentative D call TRBD1 (6 bases). CDR1 and CDR2 from the germline V gene are MDHEN and SYDVKM. V lost 5 bases to trimming and J lost 2 bases, with 10 bases between them. This CDR3 has 15 amino acids. CDR3 coding DNA: TGTGCCAGCAGTGGGGGACAAGCTGGGGCCAACGTCCTGACTTTC. It codes for CASSGGQAGANVLTF. Drawing the rest from reference TRBV28 and TRBJ2-6, the complete variable domain is DVKVTQSSRYLVKRTGEKVFLECVQDMDHENMFWYRQDPGLGLRLIYFSYDVKMKEKGDIPEGYSVSREKKERFSLILESASTNQTSMYLCASSGGQAGANVLTFGAGSRLTVL.

The CDR3, as DNA: TGTGCCTGGAGGGGGGGACCGTATTCTGGAAACACCATATATTTT. Translated, it gives CAWRGGPYSGNTIYF. V usage is TRBV30 and J usage is TRBJ1-3; D perhaps matches TRBD1 (5 bases). Looked up from germline, CDR1 is GTSNPN and CDR2 is SVGIG (reference sequence). The CDR3 is made up of 15 amino acids. Trimming left V 3 bases short and J 1 base short, with 13 bases between.

V usage is TRBV9 and J usage is TRBJ2-7, with 10 bases identical to TRBD2. From germline, CDR1 is SGDLS and CDR2 YYNGEE. This CDR3 is built from 15 residues. V lost 4 bases to trimming and J lost 5 bases; unmatched junction nucleotides: 9. CDR3 in amino acids: CASSLTGTSADEQYF. The CDR3, as DNA: TGTGCCAGCAGCCTAACCGGGACTAGCGCCGACGAGCAGTACTTC.

CDR3 residues: CASSVFPASLAGEPGNEQFF. DNA for the CDR3: TGTGCCAGCAGCGTCTTCCCCGCGTCTCTAGCGGGAGAACCTGGCAATGAGCAGTTCTTC. The chain combines TRBV7-3 with TRBJ2-1; 10 bases line up with TRBD2. CDR1 is SGHTA and CDR2 is FQGTGA in the germline V gene. The CDR3 spans 20 residues. The V gene end was trimmed by 5 bases and the J gene end by 6 bases; junction bases not matched to a gene: 22.

The rearrangement links TRBV28 to TRBJ2-3, with 10 bases lining up with TRBD2. CDR3 length equals 23 residues. Trimming took 6 bases from V and 3 from J; bases not matched to a gene: 30. The germline V gene has CDR1 MDHEN and CDR2 SYDVKM. CDR3 sequence: CASSPSPFRLALGAGGQTDTQYF. CDR3 bases: TGTGCCAGCAGCCCCTCCCCTTTCCGACTAGCGCTTGGAGCGGGAGGGCAGACAGATACGCAGTATTTT. The full variable domain, completed using reference TRBV28 and TRBJ2-3, is DVKVTQSSRYLVKRTGEKVFLECVQDMDHENMFWYRQDPGLGLRLIYFSYDVKMKEKGDIPEGYSVSREKKERFSLILESASTNQTSMYLCASSPSPFRLALGAGGQTDTQYFGPGTRLTVL.

The V and J genes are TRBV28 and TRBJ1-5; D is possibly TRBD1 (5 bases). V was trimmed by 2 bases and J by 3 bases, leaving 20 bases between them. The CDR3 contains 18 residues. In germline, CDR1 is MDHEN, CDR2 SYDVKM. The CDR3 here is CASSLMFSQGGDNQPQHF. DNA of the CDR3: TGTGCCAGCAGTTTAATGTTCTCCCAGGGCGGAGACAATCAGCCCCAGCATTTT. Combining the CDR3 with reference TRBV28 and TRBJ1-5 gives the whole variable domain DVKVTQSSRYLVKRTGEKVFLECVQDMDHENMFWYRQDPGLGLRLIYFSYDVKMKEKGDIPEGYSVSREKKERFSLILESASTNQTSMYLCASSLMFSQGGDNQPQHFGDGTRLSIL.

V usage is TRBV6-5 and J usage is TRBJ2-1; no clear D. Germline V CDR1 and CDR2: MNHEY, SVGAGI. The V end was cut by 2 bases, the J end by 8 bases, with 4 bases between. The CDR3 loop spans 11 amino acids. The CDR3 spells CASSYRDEQFF. The DNA of the CDR3 is TGTGCCAGCAGTTACCGGGATGAGCAGTTCTTC.